Sequencing of this TCR beta chain was carried out in a study of T-cell reconstitution after alpha-beta-depleted transplantation in children. This clonotype has only a few counts. CDR1 is SGHRS, CDR2 YFSETQ, per germline. CDR3 length equals 16 residues. Trimming took 1 base from V and 5 from J; bases not matched to a gene: 8. Preparation of the TCRbeta library was carried out with unique molecular identifiers. From the PCR reads, TCRdb called clonotypes with MiXCR, one entry per CDR3 protein. The data contain 700,000 to 950,000 distinct CDR3 sequences, less than 20% of them seen just once; the ten biggest clones take up 5%.

This chain links TRBV5-1 with TRBJ2-5; 10 nucleotides agree with TRBD2. The TCR sequence derives from a male patient between 10 and 17 years old who had a stem cell transplant for acute lymphoblastic leukemia, so the T cells may come from the graft donor. Sequences were derived from PBMCs, mostly from graft donor cells, sampled 360 days after TCRalphabeta/CD19-depleted stem cell transplant. The CDR3 region is CASSLPSGSLGETQYF. DNA for the CDR3: TGCGCCAGCAGCTTGCCTAGCGGGAGCCTGGGGGAGACCCAGTACTTC.